This T cell receptor (beta chain) is drawn from a study of T cells after yellow fever vaccination. The study, taken as a whole, reports: Among primary-vaccination clones, most reappeared after the booster, at roughly 95% for CD4 and 85% to 90% for CD8.

TCRdb reprocessed the 5' RACE reads via MiXCR and lists one record per CDR3 protein. Of about 630,000 distinct CDR3 sequences listed, 10% to 15% are singletons. As concerns this clonotype: Its antigen is not known.

Germline CDR1 reads LNHDA; CDR2 reads SQIVND (reference sequence). The CDR3 consists of 14 residues. Deletions cut 1 base from V and 6 bases from J, with 13 bases between. The chain has TRBV19 and TRBJ2-7, with D possibly matching TRBD1 (6 bases). The sample in question was PBMCs, obtained on the day of the yellow fever booster vaccination. The receptor's source is a young man who received the YFV17D yellow fever vaccine. The CDR3 loop reads CASSIGQGIGEQYF. As DNA, the CDR3 is TGTGCCAGTAGTATAGGTCAGGGGATAGGCGAGCAGTACTTC.